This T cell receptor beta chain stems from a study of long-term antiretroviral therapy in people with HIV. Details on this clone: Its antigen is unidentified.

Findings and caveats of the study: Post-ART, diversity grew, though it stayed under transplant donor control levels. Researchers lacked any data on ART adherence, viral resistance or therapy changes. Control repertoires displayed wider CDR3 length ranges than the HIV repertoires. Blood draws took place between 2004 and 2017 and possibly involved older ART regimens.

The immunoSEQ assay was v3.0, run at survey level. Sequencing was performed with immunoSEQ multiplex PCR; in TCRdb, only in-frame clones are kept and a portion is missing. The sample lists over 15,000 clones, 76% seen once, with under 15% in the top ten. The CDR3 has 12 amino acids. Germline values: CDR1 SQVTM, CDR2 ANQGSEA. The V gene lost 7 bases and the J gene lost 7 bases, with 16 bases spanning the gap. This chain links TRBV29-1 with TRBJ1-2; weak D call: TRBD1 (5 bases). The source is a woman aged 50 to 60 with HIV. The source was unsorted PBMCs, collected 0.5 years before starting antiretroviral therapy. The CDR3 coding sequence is TGCAGCGGTCGGACATTGCGAGGTGGCTACACCTTC. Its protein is CSGRTLRGGYTF.